This entry describes one T cell receptor (beta chain). The authors' processing: Filtering differed because ImmunoSEQ produced junction-only sequences that carried no quality scores. Clones were read by immunoSEQ multiplex PCR, and TCRdb kept only the in-frame ones, dropping some. V and J calls and clone size come straight from that table; D and trimming were deduced from the DNA. The table shows 1,500,000 or so clones, with roughly 98.5% occurring only once. The sample is drawn from a study of shared clonotypes between healthy human individuals. CD4+ cell separation produced CD45RA+ naive and CD45RA-negative memory subsets. V lost 4 bases and J lost 9, with 18 bases in between. Germline assignment: CDR1 GTSNPN and CDR2 SVGIG (reference sequence). This CDR3 spans 14 amino acids.

The TCR was taken from a man aged 25 to 40 in good health. Sequenced: naive CD4+ T cells sorted from blood. Subset described: CD45RA+ positively selected. The gene calls are TRBV30 and TRBJ1-4; weak D call: TRBD1 (5 bases). CDR3: CAWTREGIVKKLFF. The CDR3, as DNA: TGTGCCTGGACTAGAGAGGGGATCGTGAAAAAACTGTTTTTT.